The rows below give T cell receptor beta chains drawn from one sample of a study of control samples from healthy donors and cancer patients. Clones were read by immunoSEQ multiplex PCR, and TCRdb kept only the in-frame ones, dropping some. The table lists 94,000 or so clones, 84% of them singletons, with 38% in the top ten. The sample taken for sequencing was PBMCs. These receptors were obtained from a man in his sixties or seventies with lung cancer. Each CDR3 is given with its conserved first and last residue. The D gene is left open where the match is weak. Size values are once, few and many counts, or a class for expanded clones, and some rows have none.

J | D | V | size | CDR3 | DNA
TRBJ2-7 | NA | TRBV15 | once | CATSRDLRSSDEQYF | TGTGCCACCAGCAGAGATCTTCGATCTTCTGACGAGCAGTACTTC
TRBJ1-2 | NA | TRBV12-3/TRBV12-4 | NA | CASRVGYGYTF | TGTGCCAGCAGGGTTGGCTATGGCTACACCTTC
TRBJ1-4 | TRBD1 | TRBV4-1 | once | CASSQTGTGGARNEKLFF | TGCGCCAGCAGCCAGACCGGGACAGGGGGCGCGAGGAATGAAAAACTGTTTTTT
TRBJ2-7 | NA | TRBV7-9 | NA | CASSLISYEQYF | TGTGCCAGCAGCTTGATAAGTTATGAGCAGTACTTC
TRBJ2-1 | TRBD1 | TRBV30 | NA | CAWRRQGARNNEQFF | TGTGCCTGGAGGAGACAGGGGGCGCGGAACAATGAGCAGTTCTTC
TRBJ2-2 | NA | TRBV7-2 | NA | CASSLAPQRVNTGELFF | TGTGCCAGCAGCTTAGCCCCCCAGCGGGTGAACACCGGGGAGCTGTTTTTT
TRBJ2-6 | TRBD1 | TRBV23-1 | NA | CASGKTGRDSGANVLTF | TGCGCCAGCGGAAAGACAGGGCGCGACTCTGGGGCCAACGTCCTGACTTTC
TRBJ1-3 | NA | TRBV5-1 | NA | CASSGGGPGVNTIYF | TGCGCCAGCAGCGGGGGCGGCCCAGGGGTGAACACCATATATTTT
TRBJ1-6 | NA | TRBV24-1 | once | CATSDWRGDSALYILLNSPLHF | TGTGCCACCAGTGATTGGAGGGGCGACTCAGCCCTTTATATTCTCCTAAATTCACCCCTCCACTTT
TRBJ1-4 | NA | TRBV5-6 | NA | CASSLAGRTGTNEKLFF | TGTGCCAGCAGCTTGGCCGGTCGAACCGGGACTAATGAAAAACTGTTTTTT
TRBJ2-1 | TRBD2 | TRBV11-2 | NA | CASSLDVVLAGAHNEQFF | TGTGCCAGCAGCTTGGATGTGGTACTAGCGGGGGCGCACAATGAGCAGTTCTTC
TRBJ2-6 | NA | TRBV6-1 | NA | CASSEVSGANVLTF | TGTGCCAGCAGTGAAGTCTCTGGGGCCAACGTCCTGACTTTC
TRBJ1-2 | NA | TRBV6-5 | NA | CASSYHDRNGYTF | TGTGCCAGCAGTTACCATGACCGTAATGGCTACACCTTC
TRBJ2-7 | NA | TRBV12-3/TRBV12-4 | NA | CASRAPGHLEQYF | TGTGCCAGCAGGGCACCGGGACACCTCGAGCAGTACTTC
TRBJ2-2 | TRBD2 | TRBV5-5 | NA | CASTRGGIRGELFF | TGTGCCAGCACCCGGGGAGGGATTAGGGGGGAGCTGTTTTTT
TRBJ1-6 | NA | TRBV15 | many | CATSRDNGGGSPLHF | TGTGCCACCAGCAGAGATAATGGGGGTGGTTCACCCCTCCACTTT
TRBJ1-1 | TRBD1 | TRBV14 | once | CASRPVRGENTEAFF | TGTGCCAGCAGGCCTGTCAGGGGGGAGAACACTGAAGCTTTCTTT
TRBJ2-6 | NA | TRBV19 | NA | CASSGAGGANVLTF | TGTGCCAGTAGTGGGGCCGGTGGGGCCAACGTCCTGACTTTC
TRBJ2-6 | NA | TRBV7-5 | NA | CARDSRVSGANVLTF | TGTGCCAGAGACTCCAGGGTCTCTGGGGCCAACGTCCTGACTTTC
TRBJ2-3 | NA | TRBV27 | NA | CASSILTMDTQYF | TGTGCCAGCAGTATCCTAACAATGGATACGCAGTATTTT
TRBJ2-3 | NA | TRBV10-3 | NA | CAISVPLTGDLTDTQYF | TGTGCCATCAGTGTTCCCCTTACGGGGGATCTCACAGATACGCAGTATTTT
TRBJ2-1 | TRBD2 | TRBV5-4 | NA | CASSSRTSRETYNEQFF | TGTGCCAGCAGCTCCCGGACTAGCCGTGAGACCTACAATGAGCAGTTCTTC
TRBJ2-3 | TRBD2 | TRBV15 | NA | CATSRDIAGGQDTQYF | TGTGCCACCAGCAGAGACATAGCGGGGGGGCAAGATACGCAGTATTTT
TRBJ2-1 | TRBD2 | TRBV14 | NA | CASSQVGGGRYNEQFF | TGTGCCAGCAGCCAAGTCGGCGGGGGGCGGTACAATGAGCAGTTCTTC
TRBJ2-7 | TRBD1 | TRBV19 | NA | CATSDRGHYEQYF | TGTGCCACTTCGGACAGGGGCCATTACGAGCAGTACTTC
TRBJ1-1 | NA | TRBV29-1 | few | CSVQVTGRTNTEAFF | TGCAGCGTCCAAGTTACGGGCAGAACGAACACTGAAGCTTTCTTT
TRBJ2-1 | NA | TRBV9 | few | CASSGASVYDEQFF | TGTGCCAGCAGCGGGGCTTCGGTGTACGATGAGCAGTTCTTC
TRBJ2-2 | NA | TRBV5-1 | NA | CASSLGVNTGELFF | TGCGCCAGCAGCTTGGGGGTAAACACCGGGGAGCTGTTTTTT
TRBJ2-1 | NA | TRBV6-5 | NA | CASRMTGNEQFF | TGTGCCAGCAGGATGACAGGTAATGAGCAGTTCTTC
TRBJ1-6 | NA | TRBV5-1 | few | CASSLVGDFYNSPLHF | TGCGCCAGCAGCTTGGTCGGCGACTTTTATAATTCACCCCTCCACTTT
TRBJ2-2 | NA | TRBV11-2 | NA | CASTFGGLGTGELFF | TGTGCCAGCACCTTTGGGGGATTGGGAACCGGGGAGCTGTTTTTT
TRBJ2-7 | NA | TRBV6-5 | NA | CASSYSETGSYEQYF | TGTGCCAGCAGTTACTCAGAGACAGGATCCTACGAGCAGTACTTC
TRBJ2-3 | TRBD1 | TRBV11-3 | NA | CASSPPGTGADTQYF | TGTGCCAGCAGCCCGCCCGGGACAGGGGCAGATACGCAGTATTTT
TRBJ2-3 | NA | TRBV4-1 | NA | CASSQEVSGLGHTDTQYF | TGCGCCAGCAGCCAAGAGGTTTCAGGGCTAGGACACACAGATACGCAGTATTTT
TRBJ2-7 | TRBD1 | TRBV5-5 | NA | CASNLGAGQVSYEQYF | TGTGCCAGCAACTTGGGGGCGGGACAGGTCTCCTACGAGCAGTACTTC
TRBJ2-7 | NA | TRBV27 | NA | CASSFDYQQYF | TGTGCCAGCAGTTTCGACTACCAGCAGTACTTC
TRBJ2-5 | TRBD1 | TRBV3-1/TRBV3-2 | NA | CASSSPGGMETQYF | TGTGCCAGCAGCTCACCAGGGGGCATGGAGACCCAGTACTTC
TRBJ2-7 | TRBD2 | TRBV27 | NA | CASTTLGAGGSYEQYF | TGTGCCAGCACCACTTTAGGAGCGGGGGGTTCCTACGAGCAGTACTTC
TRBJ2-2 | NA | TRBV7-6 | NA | CASSLVRIAGELFF | TGTGCCAGCAGCTTAGTCCGGATCGCCGGGGAGCTGTTTTTT